This TCR beta chain originates from a study of blood T cell repertoires in COVID-19 (dated by TCRdb to about 2020). About the investigation overall: Samples from collaborators originated in the United States, Italy and Spain and spanned both the acute and convalescent phases of COVID-19. The prospective study material was composed of cDNA or gDNA derived from T cells, B-cell-depleted T cells, or PBMCs. The dataset comprised deeply sampled blood TCRbeta repertoires from subjects exposed to, actively infected with, or recovered from COVID-19. The repertoires were made available in a free public database intended to serve as a resource for research on the immune response to SARS-CoV-2. The samples were drawn from the first 160 participants of the ongoing ImmuneRACE study and from 1,254 subjects provided by 6 global collaborators. A de-identified subject ID, COVID-19 status, age in years and sex were almost always included in the sample metadata. Where HLA class I and class II types were available, the types were taken from metadata supplied by the sample provider, not from assay-based typing.

The trim is 5 bases for V and 4 bases for J, with a gap of 15 bases between the germline ends. Via the germline V gene (reference sequence), CDR1 is SEHNR and CDR2 FQNEAQ. The CDR3 covers 15 residues, taking in both the cysteine and the phenylalanine. Only the CDR3 region is kept as DNA, spanning 45 bases read in frame from base 1. Collaborating institutions collected whole blood in K2EDTA tubes following their own protocols. For TCRbeta analysis, collaborator samples were shipped as frozen whole blood, as isolated PBMCs, or as DNA extracted from either sample type. TCRbeta CDR3 regions were amplified from genomic DNA using the immunoSEQ Assay, a bias-controlled multiplex PCR. The authors' pipeline ran thus. Within the assay, amplification of reference gene primers was used to estimate how many nucleated cells each sample contained. Sequence reads were collapsed and filtered to measure the absolute abundance of every unique TCRbeta CDR3 rearrangement. For each sample, productive Simpson clonality was calculated as the square root of Simpson's diversity index across productive rearrangements. Entries here come from immuneACCESS through TCRdb and include only in-frame sequences with V and J called. Some clones fail to appear in such tables; in the studies checked, an unresolved V gene covers under half of the shortfall, and the cause of the remainder is unknown. That table gives V, J and clone size, and the DNA gave D and trimming. The sample table contains around 190,000 clones; only one count was recorded for around 89% of them. 4% to 5% of the sample goes to the ten largest clones.

Regarding this clone: Its antigen target is currently unknown. Base qualities are not provided; no much larger clone lies one nucleotide away.

Results the study describes overall, beyond this receptor: The amount of clinical and demographic metadata varied by source and participant and was provided uncurated.

The rearranged chain carries TRBV7-9 and TRBJ2-1; the D gene identity is not certain. The sequence was collected from a human donor in a cohort sampled during active COVID-19. Sequencing was done on a sample of peripheral blood. The CDR3 reads as follows: CASSKLGTTYNEQFF. The nucleotide sequence reads as follows: TGTGCCAGCAGCAAGCTGGGCACCACTTACAATGAGCAGTTCTTC.